This entry lists 26 T cell receptor beta chains sequenced from one sample in a study of CD8 T cells in ankylosing spondylitis. In TCRdb, the 5' RACE reads were re-called with MiXCR into one record per CDR3 protein. The sample records roughly 68,000 distinct CDR3 sequences, around 6.4% being singletons. Sequencing was done on a sample of synovial fluid, either unsorted or a sorted T cell fraction (not recorded which). All receptors come from a male donor with ankylosing spondylitis.

As for this clonotype: This could be a read error, since a much larger clone is one nucleotide away. The chain links TRBV5-1 to TRBJ2-1; D is undetermined. Germline CDR1 SGHRS, CDR2 YFSETQ. The CDR3 loop spans 14 amino acids. Trimming shortened V by 2 bases and J by 6 bases, and 12 bases separated the two germline ends. DNA for the CDR3: TGCGCCAGCAGCTTCAACCAGCTCCTCAATGAGCAGTTCTTC. Residues: CASSFNQLLNEQFF.

This clonotype was counted a few times. V usage is TRBV7-2 and J usage is TRBJ2-1, with D possibly TRBD2 on 6 matching bases. This CDR3 contains 14 residues. V was pared by 5 bases and J by 10 bases, with 18 bases between. Germline CDR1 SGHTA, CDR2 FQGNSA. For the CDR3, the DNA is TGTGCCAGCAGCATTGGTGTGGGACTCCGAGAGCAGTTCTTC. Encoded protein: CASSIGVGLREQFF.

The genes are TRBV28 and TRBJ2-7; maybe TRBD1 (5 bases). The CDR3 consists of 13 residues. Germline V gene data show CDR1 as MDHEN and CDR2 as SYDVKM. V was pared by 8 bases and J by 3 bases, with 14 bases between. CDR3 residues: CASGEQGRYEQYF. The CDR3, as DNA: TGTGCCAGCGGAGAGCAGGGCCGCTACGAGCAGTACTTC.

This chain joins TRBV20-1 and TRBJ2-1, with TRBD2 as a possible D gene (6 bases). Trimming took 5 bases from V and 4 from J, leaving 15 bases between them. Germline loops: CDR1 DFQATT, CDR2 SNEGSKA (reference sequence). The length of the CDR3 is 14 residues. The DNA for the CDR3 is TGCAGTGCTGGAGGAATTAGCGGATACAATGAGCAGTTCTTC. It encodes CSAGGISGYNEQFF.

This chain connects TRBV5-4 to TRBJ2-1; D is ambiguous. Between the trimmed V and J ends, which lost 4 bases and 7 bases, there was a span of 12 bases. CDR1 and CDR2 (germline): SGHNT, YYREEE (reference sequence). The CDR3 totals 13 residues. The CDR3 here is CASSPLGRNEQFF. The DNA for the CDR3 is TGTGCCAGCAGCCCCCTAGGGCGGAATGAGCAGTTCTTC.

This rearrangement joins TRBV27 to TRBJ2-2; 7 bases line up with TRBD2. The CDR3 totals 16 residues. Trimming removed 1 base from V and 1 base from J; junction bases left unmatched: 3. Germline values: CDR1 MNHEY, CDR2 SMNVEV (reference sequence). CDR3 protein: CASSLFGGRNTGELFF. CDR3 DNA sequence: TGTGCCAGCAGTTTATTTGGCGGGAGGAACACCGGGGAGCTGTTTTTT.

The rearrangement links TRBV7-2 to TRBJ2-3; TRBD2 might be the D (7 bases). CDR1 is SGHTA and CDR2 is FQGNSA in the germline V gene. The CDR3 extends over 21 amino acids. V was clipped by 3 bases and J by 3 bases, with 31 bases between them. The CDR3 DNA reads as TGTGCCAGCAGCTTCGGGCTCGCCCTGGGGGGGGGCGCAGGGAAAACAGATACGCAGTATTTT. Translation: CASSFGLALGGGAGKTDTQYF. The variable domain in full, completed from reference TRBV7-2 and TRBJ2-3, reads GAGVSQSPSNKVTEKGKDVELRCDPISGHTALYWYRQSLGQGLEFLIYFQGNSAPDKSGLPSDRFSAERTGGSVSTLTIQRTQQEDSAVYLCASSFGLALGGGAGKTDTQYFGPGTRLTVL.

The sample holds many counts of this clonotype. The chain carries TRBV5-1 and TRBJ2-1; TRBD2 aligns across 7 bases. The CDR3 covers 15 residues. Germline CDR1 reads SGHRS; CDR2 reads YFSETQ. With V trimmed by 0 bases and J by 4 bases, 4 bases remained unmatched. CDR3 protein: CASSLGGEGYNEQFF. The CDR3 bases are TGCGCCAGCAGCTTGGGGGGGGAGGGGTACAATGAGCAGTTCTTC.

This clonotype was detected only a few times. The chain links TRBV12-3 or TRBV12-4 to TRBJ2-1, with D unclear. This CDR3 has 13 residues. The V end lost 1 base, the J end lost 6 bases, and 7 bases lay between the germline ends. Here the CDR3 reads CASSLVGSNEQFF. The DNA of the CDR3 is TGTGCCAGCAGTTTAGTAGGCAGCAATGAGCAGTTCTTC.

This sequence joins TRBV28 and TRBJ1-2, with TRBD1 as a possible D gene (6 bases). Germline V lookup: CDR1 MDHEN, CDR2 SYDVKM. CDR3 length: 15 amino acids. The germline V and J ends were trimmed by 6 bases and 2 bases, with 16 bases remaining between them. In DNA, the CDR3 is TGTGCCAGCAGGACAGGATCCTCTGGAAACTATGGCTACACCTTC. Its translation: CASRTGSSGNYGYTF.

This clonotype has ten or more counts. The V and J genes are TRBV7-3 and TRBJ2-7; D uncertain. This CDR3 is 14 amino acids long. Germline loops: CDR1 SGHTA, CDR2 FQGTGA. Trimming removed 3 bases at V and 5 bases at J, with 14 bases between. This CDR3 reads CASSLSGPWDEQYF. The CDR3 bases are TGTGCCAGCAGCTTGTCCGGACCGTGGGACGAGCAGTACTTC.

This clonotype has just a few counts. The chain recombines TRBV5-1 with TRBJ2-2, with TRBD1 matching 8 bases. There are 16 residues in the CDR3. The germline gives CDR1 SGHRS, CDR2 YFSETQ. Trimming cost V 2 bases and J 1 base; bases outside gene matches: 4. The CDR3, as DNA: TGCGCCAGCAGCTTAACCGGGACAGGGAACACCGGGGAGCTGTTTTTT. Protein sequence: CASSLTGTGNTGELFF.

This clonotype was counted between two and nine times. The chain combines TRBV4-2 with TRBJ2-3; the D gene is possibly TRBD2 (6 bases). This CDR3 has 17 amino acids. Trimming took 4 bases from V and 0 from J, leaving 17 bases between them. CDR1 LGHNA and CDR2 YNFKEQ come from the germline V gene. CDR3 DNA: TGTGCCAGCAGCCCGGGGGTGGACGGGTCTAGCACAGATACGCAGTATTTT. It codes for CASSPGVDGSSTDTQYF.

The table lists this clonotype with many counts. The chain employs TRBV20-1 and TRBJ2-2; 8 bases align to TRBD1. V gave up 1 base and J gave up 4 bases; unmatched junction bases: 8. Germline values: CDR1 DFQATT, CDR2 SNEGSKA (reference sequence). The CDR3 is 16 amino acids. CDR3 sequence reads: CSARVSGDRPTGELFF. The CDR3 DNA sequence: TGCAGTGCTAGAGTTTCTGGGGACAGGCCCACCGGGGAGCTGTTTTTT.

In the case of this clonotype: This may stem from a read error, because a much larger clone lies one nucleotide away. The rearrangement links TRBV7-9 to TRBJ2-5; D remains ambiguous. The CDR3 extends over 16 amino acids. Germline CDR1 reads SEHNR; CDR2 reads FQNEAQ (reference sequence). The CDR3 DNA reads TGTGCCAGCAGCTTAGCGCGTGGTGTAACCCAAGAGACCCAGTGCTTC. It translates to CASSLARGVTQETQCF.

J is TRBJ2-7 and V is TRBV5-4, with 7 positions matching TRBD1. Trimming took 2 bases from V and 5 from J; bases not matched to a gene: 4. Germline-derived CDR1 and CDR2 are SGHNT and YYREEE (reference sequence). The CDR3 spans 13 residues. CDR3 coding DNA: TGTGCCAGCAGCTTACACAGGGGCAACGAGCAGTACTTC. This sequence encodes CASSLHRGNEQYF.

This clonotype was observed a handful of times. The rearrangement links TRBV28 to TRBJ1-1; D is uncertain. Germline lookup yields CDR1 MDHEN and CDR2 SYDVKM. Trimming stripped 5 bases from V and 1 base from J, with 5 bases between. The CDR3 length is 12 residues. CDR3 sequence reads: CASSEGNTEAFF. Here the CDR3 DNA reads TGTGCCAGCAGTGAAGGGAACACTGAAGCTTTCTTT.

This clonotype was found many times. V gene TRBV27 combines with J gene TRBJ2-2; 7 bases fit TRBD2. There are 14 residues in the CDR3. V lost 8 bases and J lost 1; bases outside the gene matches: 4. The germline V gene has CDR1 MNHEY and CDR2 SMNVEV (reference sequence). CDR3 region: CASRAGLNTGELFF. For the CDR3, the DNA is TGTGCCAGCCGAGCGGGATTGAACACCGGGGAGCTGTTTTTT.

In its sample, this clonotype was seen a few times. The CDR3 DNA reads as TGTGCCATCAGTGATGGGACTAGCGGAAGCAATGAGCAGTTCTTC. Protein product: CAISDGTSGSNEQFF. The chain couples TRBV10-3 to TRBJ2-1; 11 bases fit TRBD2. CDR1 and CDR2 from the germline V gene are ENHRY and SYGVKD. The CDR3 is 15 residues long. The V gene end was trimmed by 3 bases and the J gene end by 6 bases; junction bases not matched to a gene: 4.

In this sample, this clonotype turned up many times. The chain uses TRBV28 and TRBJ2-3, with D perhaps matching TRBD1 (8 bases). The germline V and J ends were trimmed by 6 bases and 0 bases, with 16 bases remaining between them. The CDR3 has 16 residues. CDR1 and CDR2 from the germline V gene are MDHEN and SYDVKM. CDR3 loop: CASSRGQGGSTDTQYF. The CDR3 nucleotides are TGTGCCAGCAGCCGTGGACAGGGAGGGAGCACAGATACGCAGTATTTT.

The chain joins TRBV14 to TRBJ1-1, with a weak D call TRBD1 (5 bases). The CDR3 spans 14 residues. V gave up 5 bases and J gave up 7 bases, with 17 bases separating them. Germline assignment: CDR1 SGHDN and CDR2 FVKESK. In DNA, the CDR3 is TGTGCCAGCAGCGAGTTCGAAGACAGAAGTGAAGCTTTCTTT. Its translation: CASSEFEDRSEAFF.

This clonotype occurred many times. V usage is TRBV5-1 and J usage is TRBJ2-7; D gene unclear. The germline CDR1 and CDR2 sequences are SGHRS and YFSETQ. CDR3 length equals 13 residues. V gave up 2 bases and J gave up 2 bases, with 8 bases separating them. CDR3 in DNA: TGCGCCAGCAGCTTACAGAGAGCCTACGAGCAGTACTTC. It encodes CASSLQRAYEQYF.

This sequence joins TRBV24-1 and TRBJ2-5, with 7 bases matching TRBD1. This CDR3 has 15 residues. The junction had 7 bases not matched to a gene; V was cut back by 2 bases and J by 5 bases. Germline-derived CDR1 and CDR2 are KGHDR and SFDVKD. This CDR3 reads CATSDSMTGLETQYF. DNA of the CDR3: TGTGCCACCAGTGATTCAATGACAGGGCTGGAGACCCAGTACTTC.

This clonotype was found many times. The rearrangement uses TRBV7-8 and TRBJ1-1, with D unclear. V lost 3 bases and J 9 bases, leaving 8 bases between the germline ends. Per germline, CDR1 SGHVS and CDR2 FQNEAQ. The CDR3 has 11 amino acids. Written as DNA, the CDR3 is TGTGCCAGCAGCTTCAGCGAGAAAGCTTTCTTT. It specifies CASSFSEKAFF.

This clonotype has ten or more counts. The chain carries TRBV5-1 and TRBJ2-1, with D possibly TRBD1 on 6 matching bases. V shed 4 bases and J shed 8 bases, with 16 bases lying between them. The length of the CDR3 is 14 residues. Germline V lookup: CDR1 SGHRS, CDR2 YFSETQ. In nucleotides, the CDR3 is TGCGCCAGCAGCATTATACGACAGGAGCATGAGCAGTTCTTC. This codes for CASSIIRQEHEQFF.

This clonotype was recorded at least ten times. The chain uses TRBV20-1 and TRBJ2-1, with a possible D match to TRBD2 (5 bases). Germline loops: CDR1 DFQATT, CDR2 SNEGSKA (reference sequence). The CDR3 sequence is 17 residues long. Deletions cut 6 bases from V and 7 bases from J, with 28 bases between. DNA for the CDR3: TGCAGTGCCGCCCTCGGGGTGAGTCTAGTCCTTGGTAATGAGCAGTTCTTC. It codes for CSAALGVSLVLGNEQFF.